One sample yielded the 8 T cell receptor beta chains listed below, sequenced in a study of T cell changes during pregnancy in multiple sclerosis. Method: immunoSEQ multiplex PCR; TCRdb's copy keeps in-frame clones and lacks some. Among about 70,000 clones listed, 92% were seen once. This material consisted of peripheral blood, taken after pregnancy. These receptors came from a female donor with multiple sclerosis, enrolled in a pregnancy study.

The chain recombines TRBV19 with TRBJ2-3; 12 bases match TRBD2. Per the germline V gene, CDR1 is LNHDA and CDR2 is SQIVND (reference sequence). The CDR3 is 13 residues long. V lost 10 bases to trimming and J lost 5 bases; unmatched junction nucleotides: 4. CDR3 coding DNA: TGTGCCACCCGACTAGCGGGAGAAGATACGCAGTATTTT. As protein: CATRLAGEDTQYF.

This sequence joins TRBV10-1 and TRBJ2-2; 8 bases are shared with TRBD1. The germline V gene encodes CDR1 WNHNN and CDR2 SYGVQD (reference sequence). This CDR3 region has 15 residues. V shed 0 bases and J 6 bases; nucleotides not matched to a gene: 3. The CDR3 region has the DNA TGCGCCAGCAGTGAGTCTGTCAGGGGGCCCGGGGAGCTGTTTTTT. Translated: CASSESVRGPGELFF.

The chain has TRBV19 and TRBJ2-7, with D perhaps TRBD1 (6 bases). CDR1 and CDR2 from the germline V gene are LNHDA and SQIVND (reference sequence). The CDR3 runs to 14 residues. Trimming shortened V by 5 bases and J by 5 bases, and 16 bases separated the two germline ends. The CDR3 sequence is CASSLGQREDEQYF. In DNA, the CDR3 is TGTGCCAGTAGTCTAGGACAGCGAGAGGACGAGCAGTACTTC.

The chain uses TRBV27 and TRBJ2-3; 8 bases fit TRBD2. Germline CDR1 is MNHEY and CDR2 is SMNVEV (reference sequence). This CDR3 is 17 amino acids long. The V gene end was trimmed by 3 bases and the J gene end by 3 bases; junction bases not matched to a gene: 11. CDR3 protein: CASSLYRIAGWTDTQYF. The CDR3, as DNA: TGTGCCAGCAGTTTGTATAGGATAGCGGGATGGACAGATACGCAGTATTTT.

This clone occurred once. The chain has TRBV4-1 and TRBJ1-2; 7 nucleotides line up with TRBD1. The CDR3 runs 15 residues. The junction had 5 bases not matched to a gene; V was cut back by 0 bases and J by 4 bases. Germline loops: CDR1 MGHRA, CDR2 YSYEKL. The CDR3 loop is CASSQEEGAGYGYTF. The CDR3 region has the DNA TGCGCCAGCAGCCAAGAAGAGGGGGCAGGCTATGGCTACACCTTC.

This chain uses TRBV7-2 with TRBJ2-5; TRBD2 is a possible D gene (6 bases). The CDR3 sequence is 15 residues long. Germline-derived CDR1 and CDR2 are SGHTA and FQGNSA. The V gene lost 2 bases and the J gene lost 1 base, with 11 bases spanning the gap. CDR3 bases: TGTGCCAGCAGCTTACAGCAGGGACTCCAAGAGACCCAGTACTTC. Translation: CASSLQQGLQETQYF.

This rearrangement joins TRBV5-4 to TRBJ2-1; D remains unclear. Germline V gene lookup returns CDR1 SGHNT and CDR2 YYREEE (reference sequence). CDR3 length equals 14 residues. Trimming removed 0 bases from V and 5 bases from J, with 9 bases in between. The CDR3 coding sequence is TGTGCCAGCAGCTTGGCCGGGTTTAACAATGAGCAGTTCTTC. It translates to CASSLAGFNNEQFF.

About this clone: A read error may account for a junction end that differs from germline. This chain connects TRBV2 to TRBJ1-6; 7 nucleotides align to TRBD1. Germline V gene sequence: CDR1 SNHLY, CDR2 FYNNEI. The CDR3 is 14 amino acids. This CDR3 reads CASSAWQGDSPLHF. The CDR3 nucleotides read TGTGCCAGCAGTGCCTGGCAGGGGGATTCGCCCCTCCACTTT.